The 14 T cell receptor beta chains in this list originate from one sample, sequenced in a study of cytomegalovirus exposure and HLA in healthy donors. The primer mix had 60 Vbeta and 13 Jbeta primers. Method: immunoSEQ multiplex PCR; TCRdb's copy keeps in-frame clones and lacks some. The data show over 130,000 clones, more than 65% seen once. Sample: PBMCs. These receptor sequences come from a woman aged 30 to 39 in good health and CMV-seronegative.

The chain uses TRBV4-2 and TRBJ1-5; 7 nucleotides agree with TRBD1. The germline CDR1 and CDR2 sequences are LGHNA and YNFKEQ. The CDR3 extends over 16 amino acids. Unmatched junction bases numbered 3, after V lost 0 bases and J lost 1 base. DNA of the CDR3: TGTGCCAGCAGCCAAGAGGACAGGAGGAGCAATCAGCCCCAGCATTTT. It encodes CASSQEDRRSNQPQHF.

The J gene is TRBJ1-5, the V gene TRBV2, with D tentatively TRBD1 (5 bases). Trimming pared 6 bases from V and 6 bases from J, leaving 12 bases between. The CDR3 totals 13 residues. Germline V gives CDR1 SNHLY, CDR2 FYNNEI. The CDR3 DNA follows: TGTGCCAGCAGGGGGGAGGGAAGTCAGCCCCAGCATTTT. The encoded protein is CASRGEGSQPQHF. Full variable domain (rest looked up from reference TRBV2 and TRBJ1-5): EPEVTQTPSHQVTQMGQEVILRCVPISNHLYFYWYRQILGQKVEFLVSFYNNEISEKSEIFDDQFSVERPDGSNFTLKIRSTKLEDSAMYFCASRGEGSQPQHFGDGTRLSIL.

The chain carries TRBV20-1 and TRBJ1-5; the D is unclear. CDR1 and CDR2 from the germline V gene are DFQATT and SNEGSKA (reference sequence). The V gene lost 6 bases and the J gene lost 11 bases, with 14 bases spanning the gap. The length of the CDR3 is 11 residues. In DNA, the CDR3 is TGCAGTGCCAGTACACGGGTGACCCAGCATTTT. This encodes CSASTRVTQHF.

This clone was counted only a few times. The rearrangement joins TRBV9 to TRBJ2-2; 8 positions agree with TRBD1. V gave up 0 bases and J gave up 5 bases; unmatched junction bases: 6. The CDR3 is made up of 16 amino acids. Germline V lookup: CDR1 SGDLS, CDR2 YYNGEE. This chain's CDR3 is CASSVEQGARTGELFF. The CDR3 DNA reads as TGTGCCAGCAGCGTAGAGCAGGGGGCAAGGACCGGGGAGCTGTTTTTT.

This chain joins TRBV7-9 and TRBJ2-3; possible D gene TRBD2, 6 bases. This CDR3 spans 16 amino acids. The V end was cut by 6 bases, the J end by 3 bases, with 19 bases between. The V gene's germline CDR1 is SEHNR and CDR2 FQNEAQ (reference sequence). In DNA form, the CDR3 reads TGTGCCAGCAGTCGTTTAAAGGGACTCGGGACAGATACGCAGTATTTT. Its protein product is CASSRLKGLGTDTQYF.

V is TRBV11-2 and J is TRBJ2-5; D possibly corresponds to TRBD1 (6 bases). This CDR3 has 16 amino acids. Trimming shortened V by 2 bases and J by 2 bases, and 15 bases separated the two germline ends. CDR1 and CDR2 from the germline V gene are SGHAT and FQNNGV. The CDR3 protein is CASSLRVGGRQETQYF. The DNA of the CDR3 is TGTGCCAGCAGCTTAAGGGTTGGGGGCAGGCAAGAGACCCAGTACTTC.

The genes are TRBV18 and TRBJ2-5, with unresolved D. In germline, CDR1 is KGHSH, CDR2 LQKENI. The CDR3 length is 12 residues. Trimming pared 3 bases from V and 0 bases from J, leaving 2 bases between. Written as DNA, the CDR3 is TGTGCCAGCTCACCCGACCAAGAGACCCAGTACTTC. It is translated as CASSPDQETQYF.

The chain recombines TRBV9 with TRBJ2-6, with TRBD1 as a possible D gene (5 bases). CDR3 length: 18 amino acids. Trimming left V 4 bases short and J 0 bases short, with 17 bases between. Germline V lookup: CDR1 SGDLS, CDR2 YYNGEE. CDR3 protein: CASSPSTGTFSGANVLTF. CDR3 DNA: TGTGCCAGCAGCCCTTCCACAGGTACCTTCTCTGGGGCCAACGTCCTGACTTTC.

The table lists this clone with a few counts. The V gene is TRBV29-1, the J gene TRBJ1-1; D gene ambiguous. Looked up from germline, CDR1 is SQVTM and CDR2 is ANQGSEA. V lost 6 bases, J lost 1 base, and 6 bases lay in between. This CDR3 is built from 11 residues. The CDR3, as DNA: TGCAGCGTACACGCGAACACTGAAGCTTTCTTT. This encodes CSVHANTEAFF.

This sequence joins TRBV9 and TRBJ2-5; 8 bases line up with TRBD2. Losses at the gene ends were 2 bases for V and 2 bases for J; bases not matched to a gene: 2. Germline V gene sequence: CDR1 SGDLS, CDR2 YYNGEE. CDR3 length: 14 residues. CDR3 nucleotides: TGTGCCAGCAGCGTTATAGCGGGGCAAGAGACCCAGTACTTC. Encoded protein: CASSVIAGQETQYF.

The sample holds a few counts of this clone. The chain has TRBV6-1 and TRBJ2-5; TRBD2 matches at 7 bases. The germline V gene has CDR1 MNHNS and CDR2 SASEGT. J lost 5 bases, V lost 7 bases, and 13 bases had no gene match. The CDR3 has 15 amino acids. CDR3 residues: CASTVSPAGPETQYF. The CDR3 bases are TGTGCCAGCACCGTTTCGCCAGCGGGACCTGAGACCCAGTACTTC.

The chain links TRBV19 to TRBJ1-3, with TRBD1 matching over 9 bases. The CDR3 has 15 residues. Germline V gene lookup returns CDR1 LNHDA and CDR2 SQIVND (reference sequence). J lost 1 base, V lost 4 bases, and 2 bases had no gene match. CDR3 nucleotide sequence: TGTGCCAGTAGTAGGGGACAGGGATCTGGAAACACCATATATTTT. Translating gives CASSRGQGSGNTIYF.

The CDR3 spells CASTEGTGSGGQYF. The CDR3 DNA is TGCGCCAGCACGGAAGGGACAGGGAGCGGAGGGCAGTACTTC. V and J are TRBV5-1 and TRBJ2-5, with 9 bases identical to TRBD1. The CDR3 has 14 residues. Germline V lookup: CDR1 SGHRS, CDR2 YFSETQ. The junction had 14 bases not matched to a gene; V was cut back by 6 bases and J by 11 bases.

The J gene is TRBJ2-1, the V gene TRBV27; 14 bases are a match to TRBD2. The CDR3 is made up of 21 amino acids. Germline trimming cut 6 bases from V and 7 bases from J; bases unmatched to any gene: 23. Germline values: CDR1 MNHEY, CDR2 SMNVEV (reference sequence). CDR3 in DNA: TGTGCCAGCAGCCGGATAACCGGGACTAGCGGGAGAGCGATCGTCGGGAATGAGCAGTTCTTC. It is translated as CASSRITGTSGRAIVGNEQFF.